This T cell receptor (beta chain) was identified during a study of PD-L1 blockade in urothelial cancer. Looking at the study overall: At 3 weeks (second dose) and 6 weeks after starting treatment, blood was analyzed. The study's findings and limits: Below-median TCR clonality that was measured in pretreatment blood predicted better survival. Those with durable benefit had larger increases in tumor-associated blood clones at 3 weeks.

In regard to this clone: The antigen is not known.

Time point noted: pretreatment peripheral blood. Per-patient samples, pretreatment and on-treatment, numbered 1 to 8. Produced via immunoSEQ multiplex PCR; TCRdb's table is partial and in-frame only. The sample has about 81,000 clones, around 89% seen once. Source: PBMCs, taken around atezolizumab (anti-PD-L1) treatment. The receptor was isolated from a woman aged 80 or over with urothelial cancer.

Here the CDR3 DNA reads TGTGCCAGCATCATAAGCGGGGGGTTCTATGGCTACACCTTC. This gives the protein CASIISGGFYGYTF. The rearrangement uses TRBV28 and TRBJ1-2; D perhaps matches TRBD1 (5 bases). CDR3 length: 14 residues. V lost 7 bases and J lost 4, with 16 bases in between. CDR1 and CDR2 (germline): MDHEN, SYDVKM.